One and the same sample provided the 25 T cell receptor beta chains below, sequenced in a study of blood T cell repertoires in COVID-19. Profiling relied on immunoSEQ multiplex PCR, and the TCRdb table lists in-frame clones only, not all of them. Seen here are about 440,000 clones, less than 95% observed once, and the top ten hold less than 0.75%. Sample: PBMCs or T cells enriched from blood (not recorded which). Receptors were obtained from a man between 18 and 35 years old who had recovered from COVID-19.

This sequence joins TRBV5-1 and TRBJ2-2; 14 nucleotides align to TRBD2. Germline CDR1 and CDR2: SGHRS and YFSETQ. There are 15 residues in the CDR3. Trimming cost V 4 bases and J 7 bases; bases outside gene matches: 3. CDR3 in amino acids: CASSGTSGSVGELFF. CDR3 nucleotides: TGCGCCAGCAGCGGGACTAGCGGGAGCGTCGGGGAGCTGTTTTTT.

V and J are TRBV5-6 and TRBJ2-1; 12 nucleotides align to TRBD2. Unmatched junction bases numbered 9, after V lost 3 bases and J lost 8 bases. Germline V gene lookup returns CDR1 SGHDT and CDR2 YYEEEE. The CDR3 has 16 residues. CDR3 sequence: CASSSSGTSGSHEQFF. CDR3 DNA: TGTGCCAGCAGCTCATCCGGGACTAGCGGGTCCCATGAGCAGTTCTTC. The variable domain in full, completed from reference TRBV5-6 and TRBJ2-1, reads DAGVTQSPTHLIKTRGQQVTLRCSPKSGHDTVSWYQQALGQGPQFIFQYYEEEERQRGNFPDRFSGHQFPNYSSELNVNALLLGDSALYLCASSSSGTSGSHEQFFGPGTRLTVL.

The chain employs TRBV3-1 (or the pseudogene TRBV3-2) and TRBJ1-2; D remains ambiguous. The V and J ends lost 1 base and 4 bases respectively, with 13 bases between them. This CDR3 is 15 amino acids long. Germline loops: CDR1 LGHDT, CDR2 YNNKEL (reference sequence). For the CDR3, the DNA is TGTGCCAGCAGCCAAGTCCACAGCACCGGCTATGGCTACACCTTC. It specifies CASSQVHSTGYGYTF.

The V call is TRBV18, the J call TRBJ2-7; 10 bases map to TRBD1. Germline V gives CDR1 KGHSH, CDR2 LQKENI. Germline trimming cut 6 bases from V and 3 bases from J; bases unmatched to any gene: 5. The CDR3 loop spans 14 amino acids. Here the CDR3 DNA reads TGTGCCAGCTCCGGGGACAGGGGTGACTACGAGCAGTACTTC. It is translated as CASSGDRGDYEQYF.

The chain combines TRBV19 with TRBJ2-2, with 7 bases that match TRBD1. The germline V gene has CDR1 LNHDA and CDR2 SQIVND (reference sequence). The ends lost 1 base at V and 2 bases at J; junction bases unmatched: 4. The CDR3 totals 16 residues. The CDR3 DNA follows: TGTGCCAGTAGTATAGGACAGGGACCAAACACCGGGGAGCTGTTTTTT. This codes for CASSIGQGPNTGELFF.

This clone has just a few counts. The gene calls are TRBV6-5 and TRBJ1-5; TRBD1 aligns across 12 bases. The V gene's germline CDR1 is MNHEY and CDR2 SVGAGI. V was clipped by 5 bases and J by 5 bases; unmatched bases: 4. This CDR3 comprises 15 residues. CDR3 DNA: TGTGCCAGCAGTCCAGGGACAGGGGGCTATCAGCCCCAGCATTTT. As protein: CASSPGTGGYQPQHF.

The gene calls are TRBV9 and TRBJ2-1; 7 bases agree with TRBD2. The junction had 7 bases not matched to a gene; V was cut back by 3 bases and J by 4 bases. The length of the CDR3 is 15 residues. In germline, CDR1 is SGDLS, CDR2 YYNGEE. The CDR3 loop reads CASSAGRASYNEQFF. The CDR3, as DNA: TGTGCCAGCAGCGCGGGGAGGGCTTCGTACAATGAGCAGTTCTTC.

The chain carries TRBV6-5 and TRBJ1-6, with D tentatively TRBD1 (5 bases). CDR1 and CDR2 from the germline V gene are MNHEY and SVGAGI. The germline V and J ends were trimmed by 8 bases and 5 bases, with 10 bases remaining between them. CDR3 size: 13 residues. CDR3: CASQGPNNSPLHF. Written as DNA, the CDR3 is TGTGCCAGCCAGGGCCCTAATAATTCACCCCTCCACTTT.

This clone was seen a single time. V and J are TRBV4-1 and TRBJ1-2; 8 nucleotides line up with TRBD1. There are 17 residues in the CDR3. Per the germline V gene, CDR1 is MGHRA and CDR2 is YSYEKL. The ends lost 4 bases at V and 4 bases at J; junction bases unmatched: 14. CDR3 sequence reads: CASSPQRTGRLSYGYTF. In nucleotides, the CDR3 is TGCGCCAGCAGCCCTCAAAGGACAGGGCGGTTGAGCTATGGCTACACCTTC.

This chain links TRBV9 with TRBJ1-5; D unresolved. V lost 1 base to trimming and J lost 2 bases, with 7 bases between them. CDR1 SGDLS and CDR2 YYNGEE come from the germline V gene. The CDR3 is made up of 14 amino acids. The DNA for the CDR3 is TGTGCCAGCAGCGTAAACGGGGGCAATCAGCCCCAGCATTTT. Translation gives CASSVNGGNQPQHF.

The rearrangement uses TRBV5-4 and TRBJ2-7; weak D call: TRBD1 (6 bases). This CDR3 contains 15 residues. Germline V CDR1 and CDR2: SGHNT, YYREEE (reference sequence). Trimming shortened V by 0 bases and J by 3 bases, and 13 bases separated the two germline ends. This CDR3 is CASSLGQAQHYEQYF. CDR3 coding DNA: TGTGCCAGCAGCTTGGGACAGGCTCAACACTACGAGCAGTACTTC.

This chain links TRBV28 with TRBJ1-5; a possible D gene is TRBD1 (6 bases). Germline CDR1 reads MDHEN; CDR2 reads SYDVKM. Trimming stripped 4 bases from V and 0 bases from J, with 25 bases between. CDR3 size: 20 residues. This chain's CDR3 is CASSSNPGHGTYNSNQPQHF. The CDR3 coding sequence is TGTGCCAGCAGTTCTAATCCGGGACACGGAACTTACAATAGCAATCAGCCCCAGCATTTT.

The J gene is TRBJ1-3, the V gene TRBV5-8; TRBD1 aligns across 7 bases. The length of the CDR3 is 15 residues. V lost 3 bases, J lost 4 bases, and 7 bases stayed unmatched. Germline CDR1 is SGHTS and CDR2 is YDEGEE. CDR3 region: CASSWTGMVGNTIYF. The CDR3 nucleotides are TGTGCCAGCAGCTGGACAGGAATGGTCGGAAACACCATATATTTT.

This chain joins TRBV25-1 and TRBJ1-5, with D possibly matching TRBD1 (5 bases). V lost 3 bases and J lost 10, with 13 bases in between. This CDR3 spans 13 amino acids. CDR1 is MGHDK, CDR2 SYGVNS, per germline. CDR3 nucleotide sequence: TGTGCCAGCAGTGAGACCGGGACTACACCCCAGCATTTT. It codes for CASSETGTTPQHF.

The chain joins TRBV11-1 to TRBJ1-2; D call uncertain. V was shortened by 7 bases and J by 0 bases, with 12 bases between the two germline ends. Germline CDR1 is SGHAT and CDR2 is FQDESV (reference sequence). This CDR3 region has 14 residues. The CDR3: CASKLAGANYGYTF. The CDR3 bases are TGTGCCAGCAAATTAGCTGGAGCTAACTATGGCTACACCTTC.

The chain is built from TRBV7-2 and TRBJ1-4; D is unresolved. The CDR3 has 13 amino acids. V was pared by 1 base and J by 4 bases, with 4 bases between. CDR1 is SGHTA and CDR2 is FQGNSA in the germline V gene. The DNA of the CDR3 is TGTGCCAGCAGCTTAGTCTTTAATGAAAAACTGTTTTTT. Translated: CASSLVFNEKLFF. Full variable domain (rest looked up from reference TRBV7-2 and TRBJ1-4): GAGVSQSPSNKVTEKGKDVELRCDPISGHTALYWYRQSLGQGLEFLIYFQGNSAPDKSGLPSDRFSAERTGGSVSTLTIQRTQQEDSAVYLCASSLVFNEKLFFGSGTQLSVL.

The chain combines TRBV7-2 with TRBJ2-3, with TRBD2 matching over 12 bases. CDR1 is SGHTA, CDR2 FQGNSA, per germline. The CDR3 covers 15 residues. V was clipped by 2 bases and J by 6 bases; unmatched bases: 3. The DNA for the CDR3 is TGTGCCAGCAGCTTAACTGGACTAGCGGGGGATACGCAGTATTTT. Protein: CASSLTGLAGDTQYF.

This clone was picked up one time. The chain links TRBV6-5 to TRBJ2-3; 7 bases match TRBD2. V shed 5 bases, J shed 4 bases, and the junction held 6 bases outside the gene matches. This CDR3 has 14 amino acids. The V gene's germline CDR1 is MNHEY and CDR2 SVGAGI. The CDR3 region has the DNA TGTGCCAGCAGTAAAACGGGGGGACCAGATACGCAGTATTTT. It is translated as CASSKTGGPDTQYF.

The table lists this clone with many counts. J is TRBJ1-5 and V is TRBV2; 7 bases align to TRBD1. Trimming cost V 6 bases and J 7 bases; bases outside gene matches: 6. Germline loops: CDR1 SNHLY, CDR2 FYNNEI. The CDR3 runs 13 residues. CDR3 loop: CASRMTGNQPQHF. The CDR3 nucleotides are TGTGCCAGCAGAATGACAGGGAACCAGCCCCAGCATTTT.

The J gene is TRBJ1-2, the V gene TRBV20-1; a possible D gene is TRBD1 (5 bases). Germline V gene sequence: CDR1 DFQATT, CDR2 SNEGSKA (reference sequence). Trimming cost V 3 bases and J 2 bases, with 13 bases left between them. The CDR3 loop spans 14 amino acids. The chain's CDR3 is CSASTSGLNYGYTF. CDR3 bases: TGCAGTGCTAGTACTTCGGGACTCAACTATGGCTACACCTTC.

The chain carries TRBV9 and TRBJ2-3, with 7 bases that match TRBD2. After removal of 3 bases from V and 1 base from J, the junction contained 5 bases not matched to a gene. CDR3 length: 15 amino acids. Germline CDR1 reads SGDLS; CDR2 reads YYNGEE. CDR3 residues: CASSALTSGTDTQYF. The CDR3, as DNA: TGTGCCAGCAGCGCACTAACTAGCGGCACAGATACGCAGTATTTT.

The rearrangement joins TRBV7-9 to TRBJ1-2; TRBD1 might be the D (5 bases). Germline CDR1 reads SEHNR; CDR2 reads FQNEAQ (reference sequence). The V end was cut by 1 base, the J end by 12 bases, with 15 bases between. CDR3 length: 13 residues. The CDR3 DNA reads TGTGCCAGCAGCTTAGGGGGCGTTTCAACCCACACCTTC. It encodes CASSLGGVSTHTF. The full variable domain, with the rest looked up from reference TRBV7-9 and TRBJ1-2, is DTGVSQNPRHKITKRGQNVTFRCDPISEHNRLYWYRQTLGQGPEFLTYFQNEAQLEKSRLLSDRFSAERPKGSFSTLEIQRTEQGDSAMYLCASSLGGVSTHTFGSGTRLTVV.

The rearrangement joins TRBV2 to TRBJ1-1, with 12 bases lining up with TRBD1. The CDR3 is 16 residues long. Germline CDR1 reads SNHLY; CDR2 reads FYNNEI. V lost 5 bases to trimming and J lost 3 bases; unmatched junction nucleotides: 7. CDR3 sequence reads: CASSTGTGGWDTEAFF. CDR3 coding DNA: TGTGCCAGCAGTACCGGGACAGGGGGCTGGGACACTGAAGCTTTCTTT.

The J gene is TRBJ2-7, the V gene TRBV5-6; 10 bases agree with TRBD2. CDR1 is SGHDT, CDR2 YYEEEE, per germline. Trimming took 0 bases from V and 5 from J; bases not matched to a gene: 5. This CDR3 contains 15 residues. The CDR3: CASSLEGLATDEQYF. DNA of the CDR3: TGTGCCAGCAGCTTGGAGGGACTAGCGACGGACGAGCAGTACTTC.

This clone was detected a few times. Other DNA sequences in this sample translate to the same CDR3. This rearrangement joins TRBV7-9 to TRBJ2-7; the match to TRBD1 covers 9 bases. Germline CDR1 and CDR2: SEHNR and FQNEAQ (reference sequence). The CDR3 has 13 amino acids. The V and J ends lost 3 bases and 4 bases, in that order; junction bases with no gene match: 1. For the CDR3, the DNA is TGTGCCAGCAGCTTGGGGACAGGGTACGAGCAGTACTTC. This codes for CASSLGTGYEQYF.